This TCR beta chain stems from a study of blood T cell repertoires in COVID-19. The wider study: Donors in the United States, Italy and Spain gave samples during acute or convalescent COVID-19. PBMCs, B-cell-depleted T cells, or T cells were the source of the cDNA or gDNA that made up the material.

Per germline, CDR1 SGHTA and CDR2 FQGNSA. The CDR3 runs 17 residues. V was pared by 5 bases and J by 5 bases, with 23 bases between. Living in 24 US areas, the participants were between 18 and 89 years of age. Clinical history reported by participants formed the basis on which cohorts were assigned. The protocol was immunoSEQ multiplex PCR, while the TCRdb copy is restricted to in-frame clones and leaves out a portion. The sample shows around 300,000 clones, 88% of them seen only once. The TCR was taken from a woman aged 45 to 65 who had recovered from COVID-19. The genes are TRBV7-2 and TRBJ2-3; TRBD2 might be the D (5 bases). Sequencing used PBMCs or T cells enriched from blood (not recorded which). CDR3 in DNA: TGTGCCAGCAGCCATGAGGACTTTAGACAACCACGAGATACGCAGTATTTT. This translates into CASSHEDFRQPRDTQYF.